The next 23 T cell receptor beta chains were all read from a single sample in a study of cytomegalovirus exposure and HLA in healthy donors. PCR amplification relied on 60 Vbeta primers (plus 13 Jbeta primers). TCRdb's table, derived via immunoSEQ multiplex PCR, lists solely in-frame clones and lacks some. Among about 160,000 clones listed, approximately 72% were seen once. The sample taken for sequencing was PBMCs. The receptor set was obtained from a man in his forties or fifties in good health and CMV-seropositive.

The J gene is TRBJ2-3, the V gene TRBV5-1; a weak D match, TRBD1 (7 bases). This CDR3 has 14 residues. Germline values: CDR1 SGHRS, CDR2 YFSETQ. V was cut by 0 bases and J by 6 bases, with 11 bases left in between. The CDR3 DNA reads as TGCGCCAGCAGCTTGGGCCCAGGGGGGGATACGCAGTATTTT. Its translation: CASSLGPGGDTQYF.

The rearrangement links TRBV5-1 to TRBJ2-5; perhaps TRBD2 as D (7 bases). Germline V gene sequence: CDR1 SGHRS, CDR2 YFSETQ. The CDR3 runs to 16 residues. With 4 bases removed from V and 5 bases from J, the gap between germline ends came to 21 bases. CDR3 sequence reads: CASSLGAGTTLETQYF. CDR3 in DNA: TGCGCCAGCAGCCTCGGAGCGGGGACAACCCTGGAGACCCAGTACTTC.

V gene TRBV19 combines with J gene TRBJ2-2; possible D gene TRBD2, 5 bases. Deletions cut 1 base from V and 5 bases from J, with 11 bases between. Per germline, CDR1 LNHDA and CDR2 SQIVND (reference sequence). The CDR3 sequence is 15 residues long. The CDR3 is CASSIVGSGTGELFF. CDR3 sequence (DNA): TGTGCCAGTAGTATAGTAGGGTCGGGGACCGGGGAGCTGTTTTTT.

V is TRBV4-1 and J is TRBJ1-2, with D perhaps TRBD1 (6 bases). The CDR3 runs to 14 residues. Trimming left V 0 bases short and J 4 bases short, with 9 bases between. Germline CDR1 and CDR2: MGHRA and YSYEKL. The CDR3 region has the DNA TGCGCCAGCAGCCAAGAGCCCAGGGGCTATGGCTACACCTTC. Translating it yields CASSQEPRGYGYTF.

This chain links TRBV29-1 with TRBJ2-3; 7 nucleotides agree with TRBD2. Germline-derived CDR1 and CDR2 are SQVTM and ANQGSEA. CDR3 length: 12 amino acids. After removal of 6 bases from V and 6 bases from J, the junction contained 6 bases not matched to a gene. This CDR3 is CSVVRGGDTQYF. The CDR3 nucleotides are TGCAGCGTCGTTCGGGGAGGGGATACGCAGTATTTT.

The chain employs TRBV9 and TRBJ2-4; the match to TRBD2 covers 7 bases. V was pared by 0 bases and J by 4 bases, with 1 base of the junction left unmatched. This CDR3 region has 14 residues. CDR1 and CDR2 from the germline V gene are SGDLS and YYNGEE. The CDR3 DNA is TGTGCCAGCAGCGTAGGCGGGAGTAAAAACATTCAGTACTTC. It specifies CASSVGGSKNIQYF.

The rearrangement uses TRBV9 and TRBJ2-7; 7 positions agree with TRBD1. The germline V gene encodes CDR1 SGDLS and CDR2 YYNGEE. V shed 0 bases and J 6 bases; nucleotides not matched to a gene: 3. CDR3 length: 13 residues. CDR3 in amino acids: CASSVVDRAEQYF. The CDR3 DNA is TGTGCCAGCAGCGTAGTAGACAGGGCCGAGCAGTACTTC.

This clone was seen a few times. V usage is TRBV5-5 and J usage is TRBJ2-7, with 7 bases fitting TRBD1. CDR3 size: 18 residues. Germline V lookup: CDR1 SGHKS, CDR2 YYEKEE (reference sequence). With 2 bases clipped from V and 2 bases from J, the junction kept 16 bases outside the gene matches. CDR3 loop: CASSFPVHPGTDTYEQYF. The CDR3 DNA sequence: TGTGCCAGCAGCTTTCCCGTCCACCCCGGGACAGACACCTACGAGCAGTACTTC.

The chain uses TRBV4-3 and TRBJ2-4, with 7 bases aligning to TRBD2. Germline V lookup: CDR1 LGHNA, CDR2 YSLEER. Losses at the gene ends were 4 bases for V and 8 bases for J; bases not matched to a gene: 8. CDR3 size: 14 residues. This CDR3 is CASSPLVGGDIQYF. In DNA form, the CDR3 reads TGCGCCAGCAGCCCCCTCGTTGGGGGGGACATTCAGTACTTC.

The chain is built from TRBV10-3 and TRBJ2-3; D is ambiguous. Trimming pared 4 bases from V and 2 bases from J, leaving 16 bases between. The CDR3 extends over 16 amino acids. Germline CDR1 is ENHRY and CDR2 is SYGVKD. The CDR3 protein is CAISGVGSSYTDTQYF. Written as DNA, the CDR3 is TGTGCCATCAGTGGGGTCGGGTCCAGCTACACAGATACGCAGTATTTT.

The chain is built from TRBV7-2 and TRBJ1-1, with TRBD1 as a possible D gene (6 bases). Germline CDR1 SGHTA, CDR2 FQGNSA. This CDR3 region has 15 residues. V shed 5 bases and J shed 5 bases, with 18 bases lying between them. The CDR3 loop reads CASSQPGGRRTEAFF. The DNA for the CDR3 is TGTGCCAGCAGCCAACCGGGGGGGCGGCGGACTGAAGCTTTCTTT.

CDR3 nucleotides: TGTGCCATCAGTGAGTCCGGGACAGACACAGATACGCAGTATTTT. Its translation: CAISESGTDTDTQYF. V usage is TRBV10-3 and J usage is TRBJ2-3, with 7 nucleotides matching TRBD1. The CDR3 totals 15 residues. The ends lost 0 bases at V and 2 bases at J; junction bases unmatched: 2. CDR1 is ENHRY and CDR2 is SYGVKD in the germline V gene.

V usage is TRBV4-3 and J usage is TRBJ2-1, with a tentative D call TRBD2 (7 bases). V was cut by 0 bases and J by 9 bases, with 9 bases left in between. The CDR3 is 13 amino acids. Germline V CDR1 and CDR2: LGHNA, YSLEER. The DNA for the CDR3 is TGCGCCAGCAGCCAAGATCGGGGGGCTGAGCAGTTCTTC. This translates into CASSQDRGAEQFF.

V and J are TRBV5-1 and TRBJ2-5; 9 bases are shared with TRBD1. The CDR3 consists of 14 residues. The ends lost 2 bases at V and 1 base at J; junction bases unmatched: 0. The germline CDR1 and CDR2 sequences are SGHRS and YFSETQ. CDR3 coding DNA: TGCGCCAGCAGCTTACAGGGGGCCCAAGAGACCCAGTACTTC. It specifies CASSLQGAQETQYF.

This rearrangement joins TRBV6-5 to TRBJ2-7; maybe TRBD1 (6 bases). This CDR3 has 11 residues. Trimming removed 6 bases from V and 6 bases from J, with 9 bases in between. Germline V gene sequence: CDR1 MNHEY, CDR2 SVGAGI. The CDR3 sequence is CASRQGTEQYF. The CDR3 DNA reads TGTGCCAGCAGACAGGGAACCGAGCAGTACTTC.

The CDR3 bases are TGTGCCAGCAGTCCCCGGGGGTACGAGCAGTACTTC. This sequence encodes CASSPRGYEQYF. This sequence joins TRBV6-1 and TRBJ2-5; the D gene is possibly TRBD2 (6 bases). The end of the DNA aligns better with TRBJ2-7, so the J call may be wrong. Germline assignment: CDR1 MNHNS and CDR2 SASEGT. CDR3 length: 12 amino acids.

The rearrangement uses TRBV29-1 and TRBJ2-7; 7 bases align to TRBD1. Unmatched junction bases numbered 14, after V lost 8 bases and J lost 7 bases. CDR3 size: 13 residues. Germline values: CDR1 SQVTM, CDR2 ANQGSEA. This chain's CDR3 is CSPRCKGASEQYF. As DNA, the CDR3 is TGCAGCCCCCGTTGTAAGGGGGCGAGTGAGCAGTACTTC.

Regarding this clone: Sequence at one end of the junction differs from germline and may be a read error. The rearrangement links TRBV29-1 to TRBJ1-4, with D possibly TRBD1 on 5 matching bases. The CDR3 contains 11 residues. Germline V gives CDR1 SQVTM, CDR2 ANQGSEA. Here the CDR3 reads CSVGGGEKLFF. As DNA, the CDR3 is TGTAGCGTGGGGGGGGGAGAAAAACTGTTTTTT.

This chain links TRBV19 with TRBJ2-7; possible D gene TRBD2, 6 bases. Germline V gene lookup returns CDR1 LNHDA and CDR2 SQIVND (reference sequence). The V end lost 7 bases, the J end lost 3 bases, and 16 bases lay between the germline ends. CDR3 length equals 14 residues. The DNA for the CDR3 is TGTGCCAGTACCAATGGGGGGATAGGCTACGAGCAGTACTTC. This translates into CASTNGGIGYEQYF.

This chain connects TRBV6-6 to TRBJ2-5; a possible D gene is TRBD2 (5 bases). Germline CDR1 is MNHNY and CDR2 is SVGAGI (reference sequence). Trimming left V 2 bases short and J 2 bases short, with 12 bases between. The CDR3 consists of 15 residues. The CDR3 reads CASSYDPGIQETQYF. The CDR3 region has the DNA TGTGCCAGCAGTTACGACCCGGGGATACAAGAGACCCAGTACTTC.

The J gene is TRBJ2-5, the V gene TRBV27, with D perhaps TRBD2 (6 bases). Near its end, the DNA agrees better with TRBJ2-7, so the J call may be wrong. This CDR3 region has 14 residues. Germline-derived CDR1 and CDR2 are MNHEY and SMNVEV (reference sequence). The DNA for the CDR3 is TGTGCCAGCAGTTCGGGACGGGAGTCCTACGAGCAGTACTTC. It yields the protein CASSSGRESYEQYF.

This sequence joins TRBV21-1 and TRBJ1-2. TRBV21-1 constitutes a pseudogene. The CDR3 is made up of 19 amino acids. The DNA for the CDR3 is TGTGCCAGCAGCAAAAGCGGGTGCTTTTTTTTGCATGCCGGTTATGGCTACACCTTC. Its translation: CASSKSGCFFLHAGYGYTF.

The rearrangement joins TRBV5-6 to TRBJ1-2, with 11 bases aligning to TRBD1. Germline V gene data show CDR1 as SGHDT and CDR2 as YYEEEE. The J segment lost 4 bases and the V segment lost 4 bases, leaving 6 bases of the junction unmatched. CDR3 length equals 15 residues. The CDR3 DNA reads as TGTGCCAGCAGCATGGACAGGGGGCTCGGCTATGGCTACACCTTC. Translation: CASSMDRGLGYGYTF.